This T cell receptor (beta chain) appears in the sequencing data of a study of control samples from healthy donors and cancer patients. Here immunoSEQ multiplex PCR was the method, and the copy in TCRdb shows in-frame clones only, minus some. Seen here are about 55,000 clones, roughly 95% observed once, and the top ten hold approximately 1%. The CDR3 has 16 residues. Looked up from germline, CDR1 is SNHLY and CDR2 is FYNNEI. With 2 bases removed from V and 2 bases from J, the gap between germline ends came to 15 bases. The source material was blood. This clonotype was sampled from a woman in her late teens or twenties in good health. The chain carries TRBV2 and TRBJ2-5, with D possibly called TRBD1 or TRBD2 (5 bases each). CDR3 in DNA: TGTGCCAGCAGTGAACTGGCAGGGAGAATACAAGAGACCCAGTACTTC. Its translation: CASSELAGRIQETQYF.